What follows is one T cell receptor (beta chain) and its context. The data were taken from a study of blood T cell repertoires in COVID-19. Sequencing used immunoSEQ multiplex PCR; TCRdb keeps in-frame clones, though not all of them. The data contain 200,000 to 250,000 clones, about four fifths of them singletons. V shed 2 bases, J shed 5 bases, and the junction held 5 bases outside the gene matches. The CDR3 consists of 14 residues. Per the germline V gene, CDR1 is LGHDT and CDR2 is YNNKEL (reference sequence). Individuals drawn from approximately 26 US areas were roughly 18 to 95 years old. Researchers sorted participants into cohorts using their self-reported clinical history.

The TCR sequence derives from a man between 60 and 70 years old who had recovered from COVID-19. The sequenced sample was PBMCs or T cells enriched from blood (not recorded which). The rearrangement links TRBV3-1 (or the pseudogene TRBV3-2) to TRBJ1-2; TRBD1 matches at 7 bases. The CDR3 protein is CASSQQDRIYGYTF. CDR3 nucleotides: TGTGCCAGCAGCCAACAGGACAGGATATATGGCTACACCTTC.